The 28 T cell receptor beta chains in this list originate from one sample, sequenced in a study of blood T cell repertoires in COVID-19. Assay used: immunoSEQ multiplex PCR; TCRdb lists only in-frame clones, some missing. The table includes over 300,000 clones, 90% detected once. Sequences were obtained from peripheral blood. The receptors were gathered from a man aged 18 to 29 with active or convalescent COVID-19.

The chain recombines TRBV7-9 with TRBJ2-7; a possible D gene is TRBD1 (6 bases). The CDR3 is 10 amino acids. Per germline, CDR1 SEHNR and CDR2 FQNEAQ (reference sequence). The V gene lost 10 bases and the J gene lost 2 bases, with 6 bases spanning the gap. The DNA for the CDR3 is TGTGCCACAGGGGCCTACGAGCAGTACTTC. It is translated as CATGAYEQYF.

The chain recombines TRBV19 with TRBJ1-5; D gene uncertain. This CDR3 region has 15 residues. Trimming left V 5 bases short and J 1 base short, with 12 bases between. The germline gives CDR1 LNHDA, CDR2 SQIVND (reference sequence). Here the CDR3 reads CASSEFGKSNQPQHF. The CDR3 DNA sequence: TGTGCCAGTAGTGAATTCGGGAAGAGCAATCAGCCCCAGCATTTT.

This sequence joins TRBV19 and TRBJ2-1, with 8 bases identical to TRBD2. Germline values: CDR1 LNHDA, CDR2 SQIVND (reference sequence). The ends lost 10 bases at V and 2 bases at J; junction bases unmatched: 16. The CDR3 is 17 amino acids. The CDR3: CATTRASGSRAYNEQFF. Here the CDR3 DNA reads TGTGCCACCACGAGGGCTAGCGGGTCCAGGGCCTACAATGAGCAGTTCTTC.

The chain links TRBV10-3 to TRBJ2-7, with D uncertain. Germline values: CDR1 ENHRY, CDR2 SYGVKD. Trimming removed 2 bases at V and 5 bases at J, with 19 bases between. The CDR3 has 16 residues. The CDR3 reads CAISEDSLMGFNEQYF. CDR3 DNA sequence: TGTGCCATCAGTGAGGACTCGTTAATGGGTTTCAACGAGCAGTACTTC.

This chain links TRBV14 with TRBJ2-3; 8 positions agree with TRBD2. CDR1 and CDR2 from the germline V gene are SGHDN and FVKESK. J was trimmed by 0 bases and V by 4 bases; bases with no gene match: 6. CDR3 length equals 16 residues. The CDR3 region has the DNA TGTGCCAGCAGCCCCCAACTAGCGGCAAGCACAGATACGCAGTATTTT. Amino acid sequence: CASSPQLAASTDTQYF. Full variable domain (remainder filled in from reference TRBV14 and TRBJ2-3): EAGVTQFPSHSVIEKGQTVTLRCDPISGHDNLYWYRRVMGKEIKFLLHFVKESKQDESGMPNNRFLAERTGGTYSTLKVQPAELEDSGVYFCASSPQLAASTDTQYFGPGTRLTVL.

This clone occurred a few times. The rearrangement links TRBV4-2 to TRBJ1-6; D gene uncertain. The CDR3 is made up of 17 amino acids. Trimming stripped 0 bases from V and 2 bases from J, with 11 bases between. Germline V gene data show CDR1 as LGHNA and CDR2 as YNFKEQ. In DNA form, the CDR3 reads TGTGCCAGCAGCCAAGATAGGGCGGGGACCTATAATTCACCCCTCCACTTT. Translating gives CASSQDRAGTYNSPLHF.

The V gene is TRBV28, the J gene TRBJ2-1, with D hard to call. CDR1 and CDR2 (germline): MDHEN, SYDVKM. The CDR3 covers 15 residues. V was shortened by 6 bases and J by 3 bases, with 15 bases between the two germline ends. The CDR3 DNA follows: TGTGCCAGCAGCCTCGGTGCTACGAACTACAATGAGCAGTTCTTC. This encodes CASSLGATNYNEQFF.

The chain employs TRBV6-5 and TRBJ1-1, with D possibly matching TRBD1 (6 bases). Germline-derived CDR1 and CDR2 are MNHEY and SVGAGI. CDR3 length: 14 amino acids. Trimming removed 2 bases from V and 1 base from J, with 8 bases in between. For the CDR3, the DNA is TGTGCCAGCAGTTACAGGGGGGGGAACACTGAAGCTTTCTTT. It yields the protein CASSYRGGNTEAFF.

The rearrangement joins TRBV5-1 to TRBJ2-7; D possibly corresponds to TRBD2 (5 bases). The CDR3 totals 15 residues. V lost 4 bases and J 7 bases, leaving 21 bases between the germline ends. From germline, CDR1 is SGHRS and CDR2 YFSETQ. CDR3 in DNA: TGCGCCAGCAGCCAAAACCCCAGTGCCCCGGGAGAGCAGTACTTC. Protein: CASSQNPSAPGEQYF.

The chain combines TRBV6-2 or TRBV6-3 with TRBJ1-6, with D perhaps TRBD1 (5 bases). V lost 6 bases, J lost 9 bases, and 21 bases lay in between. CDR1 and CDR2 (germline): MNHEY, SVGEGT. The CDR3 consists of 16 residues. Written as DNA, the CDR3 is TGTGCCAGCAGCCCAACTATCGGAGGGGTTGGTTCACCCCTCCACTTT. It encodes CASSPTIGGVGSPLHF.

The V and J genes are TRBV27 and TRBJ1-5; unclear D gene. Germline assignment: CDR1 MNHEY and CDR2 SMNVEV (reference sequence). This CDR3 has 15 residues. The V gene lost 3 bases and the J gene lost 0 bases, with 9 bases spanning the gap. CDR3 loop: CASSLARGSNQPQHF. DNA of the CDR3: TGTGCCAGCAGTTTGGCCCGGGGTAGCAATCAGCCCCAGCATTTT.

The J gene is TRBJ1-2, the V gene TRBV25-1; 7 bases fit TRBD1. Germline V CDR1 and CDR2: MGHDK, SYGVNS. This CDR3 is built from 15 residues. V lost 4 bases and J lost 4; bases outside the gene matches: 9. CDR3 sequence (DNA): TGTGCCAGCAGTGGGGCCGGGACAGCGAGCTATGGCTACACCTTC. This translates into CASSGAGTASYGYTF.

CDR3 sequence reads: CASGGGAGTIGNQPQHF. The CDR3 nucleotides read TGTGCCAGTGGGGGAGGGGCAGGAACCATAGGAAATCAGCCCCAGCATTTT. The chain couples TRBV19 to TRBJ1-5, with D tentatively TRBD1 (5 bases). The ends were cut back, 8 bases at V and 4 bases at J, with 24 bases in the middle. This CDR3 contains 17 residues. Germline V gene sequence: CDR1 LNHDA, CDR2 SQIVND (reference sequence). The full variable domain, rest sourced from reference TRBV19 and TRBJ1-5, is DGGITQSPKYLFRKEGQNVTLSCEQNLNHDAMYWYRQDPGQGLRLIYYSQIVNDFQKGDIAEGYSVSREKKESFPLTVTSAQKNPTAFYLCASGGGAGTIGNQPQHFGDGTRLSIL.

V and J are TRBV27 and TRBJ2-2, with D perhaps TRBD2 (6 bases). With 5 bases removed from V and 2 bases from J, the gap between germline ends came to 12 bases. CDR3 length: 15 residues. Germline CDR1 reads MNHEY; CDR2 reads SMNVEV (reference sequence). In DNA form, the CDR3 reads TGTGCCAGCAGTAAAACGGGGACTAACACCGGGGAGCTGTTTTTT. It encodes CASSKTGTNTGELFF.

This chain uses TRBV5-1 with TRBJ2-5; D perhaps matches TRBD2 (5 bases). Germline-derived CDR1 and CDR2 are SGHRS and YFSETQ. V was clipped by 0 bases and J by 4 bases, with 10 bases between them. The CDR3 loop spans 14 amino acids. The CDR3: CASSLGGLGETQYF. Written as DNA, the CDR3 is TGCGCCAGCAGCTTGGGAGGGCTGGGAGAGACCCAGTACTTC.

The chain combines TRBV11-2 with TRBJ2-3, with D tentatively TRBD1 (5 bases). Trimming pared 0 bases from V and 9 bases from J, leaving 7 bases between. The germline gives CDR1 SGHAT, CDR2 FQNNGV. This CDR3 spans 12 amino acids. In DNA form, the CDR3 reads TGTGCCAGCAGCTTAGAAAGGGGCACGCAGTATTTT. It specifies CASSLERGTQYF.

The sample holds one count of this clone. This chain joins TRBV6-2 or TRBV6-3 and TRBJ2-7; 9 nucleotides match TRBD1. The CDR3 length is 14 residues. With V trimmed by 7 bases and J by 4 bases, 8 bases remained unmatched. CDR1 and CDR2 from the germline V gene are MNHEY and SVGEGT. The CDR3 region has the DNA TGTGCCAGCAACCCCCTACAGGGGGCTTACGAGCAGTACTTC. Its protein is CASNPLQGAYEQYF.

The CDR3 spells CASTNFGDRSSSGANVLTF. CDR3 in DNA: TGTGCCAGCACCAATTTCGGGGACAGATCAAGCTCTGGGGCCAACGTCCTGACTTTC. The chain links TRBV21-1 to TRBJ2-6; TRBD1, the table's D call, was not compared with the DNA. TRBV21-1 is tagged as a pseudogene. The CDR3 has 19 amino acids.

The CDR3 here is CASSTKGVRDQPQHF. The CDR3, as DNA: TGTGCCAGCAGTACTAAAGGGGTCCGGGATCAGCCCCAGCATTTT. The chain carries TRBV27 and TRBJ1-5, with D possibly matching TRBD1 (5 bases). CDR1 and CDR2 (germline): MNHEY, SMNVEV (reference sequence). Trimming removed 5 bases from V and 5 bases from J, with 16 bases in between. This CDR3 is built from 15 residues.

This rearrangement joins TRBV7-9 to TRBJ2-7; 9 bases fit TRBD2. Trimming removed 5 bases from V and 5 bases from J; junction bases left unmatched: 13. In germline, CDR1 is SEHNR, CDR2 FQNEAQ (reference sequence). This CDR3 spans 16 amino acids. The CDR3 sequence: CASSPPSASGIHEQYF. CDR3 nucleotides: TGTGCCAGCAGCCCCCCGTCGGCTAGCGGGATCCACGAGCAGTACTTC.

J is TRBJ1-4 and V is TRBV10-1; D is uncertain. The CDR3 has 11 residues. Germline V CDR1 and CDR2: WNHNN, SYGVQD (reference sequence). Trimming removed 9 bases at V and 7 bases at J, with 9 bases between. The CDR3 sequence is CARNQSEKLFF. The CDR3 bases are TGCGCCAGAAACCAGTCTGAAAAACTGTTTTTT.

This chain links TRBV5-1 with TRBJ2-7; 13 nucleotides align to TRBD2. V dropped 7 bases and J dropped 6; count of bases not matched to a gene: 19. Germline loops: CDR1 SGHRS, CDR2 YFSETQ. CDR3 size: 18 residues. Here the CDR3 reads CASSLPGIGTSGTSEQYF. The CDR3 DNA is TGCGCCAGCTCGCTACCTGGGATAGGGACTAGCGGGACGTCCGAGCAGTACTTC.

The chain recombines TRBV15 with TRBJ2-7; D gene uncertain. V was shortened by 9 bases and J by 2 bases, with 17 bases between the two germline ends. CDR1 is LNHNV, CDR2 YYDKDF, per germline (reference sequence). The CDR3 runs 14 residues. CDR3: CATRNSHRTYEQYF. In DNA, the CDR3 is TGTGCCACGCGTAATTCCCACCGCACCTACGAGCAGTACTTC.

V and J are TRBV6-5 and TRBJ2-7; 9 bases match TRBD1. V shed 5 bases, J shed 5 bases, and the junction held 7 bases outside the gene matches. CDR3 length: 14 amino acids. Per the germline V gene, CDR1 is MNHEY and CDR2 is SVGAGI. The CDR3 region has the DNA TGTGCCAGCAGTCGGGGACAGGGCGGGAACGAGCAGTACTTC. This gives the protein CASSRGQGGNEQYF.

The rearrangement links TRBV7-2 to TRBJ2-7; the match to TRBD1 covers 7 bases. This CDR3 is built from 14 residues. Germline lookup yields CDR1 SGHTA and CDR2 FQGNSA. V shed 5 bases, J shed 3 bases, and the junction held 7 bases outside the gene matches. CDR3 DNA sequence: TGTGCCAGCAGCAGACCGGGACAGATCTACGAGCAGTACTTC. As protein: CASSRPGQIYEQYF.

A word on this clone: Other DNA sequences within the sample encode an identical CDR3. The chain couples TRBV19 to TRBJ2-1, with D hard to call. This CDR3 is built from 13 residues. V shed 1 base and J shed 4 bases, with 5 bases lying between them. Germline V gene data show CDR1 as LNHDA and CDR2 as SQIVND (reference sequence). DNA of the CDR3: TGTGCCAGTAGTATAGCACTTTACAATGAGCAGTTCTTC. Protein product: CASSIALYNEQFF. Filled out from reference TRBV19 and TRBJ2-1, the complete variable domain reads DGGITQSPKYLFRKEGQNVTLSCEQNLNHDAMYWYRQDPGQGLRLIYYSQIVNDFQKGDIAEGYSVSREKKESFPLTVTSAQKNPTAFYLCASSIALYNEQFFGPGTRLTVL.

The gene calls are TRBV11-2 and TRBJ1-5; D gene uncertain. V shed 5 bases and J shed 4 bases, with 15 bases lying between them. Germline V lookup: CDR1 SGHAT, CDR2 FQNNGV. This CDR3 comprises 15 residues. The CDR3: CASSRTQLRNQPQHF. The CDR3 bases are TGTGCCAGCAGCCGGACTCAGTTGAGAAATCAGCCCCAGCATTTT.

CDR3 loop: CASSEGTDEGEKLFF. DNA of the CDR3: TGTGCCAGCAGCGAGGGGACAGATGAAGGAGAAAAACTGTTTTTT. This chain connects TRBV9 to TRBJ1-4; 7 positions match TRBD1. This CDR3 region has 15 residues. V gave up 3 bases and J gave up 8 bases; unmatched junction bases: 10. Germline V gives CDR1 SGDLS, CDR2 YYNGEE.